This is a list of T cell receptor beta chains from one sample in a study of response to subunit inactivated influenza vaccine. Via MiXCR, TCRdb re-called the RT-PCR reads, giving one row per CDR3 protein. The sample lists 800,000 or so distinct CDR3 sequences; less than 25% were seen once. The specimen was PBMCs from blood, collected less than 6 days after vaccination. All receptors come from a man aged 50-60 years who received an inactivated influenza vaccine. Both conserved end residues are part of each CDR3.

J gene: TRBJ2-7
V gene: TRBV21-1
CDR3 protein: CASSKGWLREQYF

J gene: TRBJ2-7
V gene: TRBV6-5
CDR3 protein: CASSYSAASYEQYF

J gene: TRBJ2-5
V gene: TRBV4-2
CDR3 protein: CASSQSTSGEQETQYF

J gene: TRBJ2-1
V gene: TRBV11-2
CDR3 protein: CASSRSGTSGWGEDNEQFF

J gene: TRBJ2-1
V gene: TRBV4-3
CDR3 protein: CASSQAIGRGVDEQFF

J gene: TRBJ2-7
V gene: TRBV29-1
CDR3 protein: CSVGSSGEQYF

J gene: TRBJ2-5
V gene: TRBV4-2
CDR3 protein: CASSQEGRRRQETQYF

J gene: TRBJ1-1
V gene: TRBV7-9
CDR3 protein: CASSSIQRTEAFF

J gene: TRBJ2-7
V gene: TRBV6-5
CDR3 protein: CAGLDRSYEQYF

J gene: TRBJ2-7
V gene: TRBV20-1
CDR3 protein: CSARRGPSYEQYF

J gene: TRBJ1-1
V gene: TRBV12-3/TRBV12-4
CDR3 protein: CASSYQVGNTEAFF

J gene: TRBJ1-1
V gene: TRBV18
CDR3 protein: CASSPQGDTEAFF

J gene: TRBJ1-2
V gene: TRBV4-3
CDR3 protein: CASSHTDGYTF

J gene: TRBJ2-1
V gene: TRBV28
CDR3 protein: CASRPGTSGGQRYNEQFF

J gene: TRBJ1-5
V gene: TRBV20-1
CDR3 protein: CSARGDLGGQPQHF

J gene: TRBJ2-2
V gene: TRBV7-3
CDR3 protein: CASSHAWGQGNTGELFF

J gene: TRBJ2-5
V gene: TRBV28
CDR3 protein: CASRKGNQETQYF

J gene: TRBJ1-2
V gene: TRBV5-1
CDR3 protein: CASSLVDAYGYTF

J gene: TRBJ2-1
V gene: TRBV3-1
CDR3 protein: CASSGGVGLSYNEQFF

J gene: TRBJ1-1
V gene: TRBV18
CDR3 protein: CASLGQVNTEAFF

J gene: TRBJ2-1
V gene: TRBV11-2
CDR3 protein: CASSLVDSYNEQFF

J gene: TRBJ2-7
V gene: TRBV29-1
CDR3 protein: CSVDYRDRRTTYEQYF

J gene: TRBJ2-3
V gene: TRBV27
CDR3 protein: CASSLGSGFGSTQYF

J gene: TRBJ2-2
V gene: TRBV2
CDR3 protein: CASRKRGENTGELFF

J gene: TRBJ2-1
V gene: TRBV5-1
CDR3 protein: CASSTLDMKPSNEQFF

J gene: TRBJ2-1
V gene: TRBV20-1
CDR3 protein: CSARVVGPSSYNEQFF

J gene: TRBJ2-3
V gene: TRBV12-3/TRBV12-4
CDR3 protein: CASTPGGFTDTQYF

J gene: TRBJ2-1
V gene: TRBV20-1
CDR3 protein: CSASTSGGAYNEQFF

J gene: TRBJ2-1
V gene: TRBV4-2
CDR3 protein: CASSPNTGRHNEQFF

J gene: TRBJ2-3
V gene: TRBV20-1
CDR3 protein: CSARDIRRGNPTDTQYF

J gene: TRBJ2-5
V gene: TRBV13
CDR3 protein: CASSLVGSLETQYF

J gene: TRBJ1-6
V gene: TRBV6-1
CDR3 protein: CASTRTGEGSYNSPLHF

J gene: TRBJ2-2
V gene: TRBV7-2
CDR3 protein: CASSLSLGELFF

J gene: TRBJ2-6
V gene: TRBV29-1
CDR3 protein: CSVTQTGANVLTF

J gene: TRBJ2-5
V gene: TRBV15
CDR3 protein: CATSSGLADQETQYF

J gene: TRBJ2-3
V gene: TRBV4-3
CDR3 protein: CASSQGLAGGGTDTQYF

J gene: TRBJ2-6
V gene: TRBV11-2
CDR3 protein: CASRPQTAFSTGANVLTF

J gene: TRBJ2-3
V gene: TRBV28
CDR3 protein: CASSLPSFTDTQYF

J gene: TRBJ2-1
V gene: TRBV20-1
CDR3 protein: CSAREHRLDEQFF

J gene: TRBJ1-1
V gene: TRBV15
CDR3 protein: CATSRDGIWAFF

J gene: TRBJ2-7
V gene: TRBV7-2
CDR3 protein: CASSPTRAQEQYF

J gene: TRBJ2-3
V gene: TRBV6-2/TRBV6-3
CDR3 protein: CASSYAVSTDTQYF

J gene: TRBJ1-2
V gene: TRBV7-8
CDR3 protein: CASSLDGGYTF

J gene: TRBJ2-3
V gene: TRBV20-1
CDR3 protein: CSAVGASGGSTDTQYF

J gene: TRBJ1-2
V gene: TRBV20-1
CDR3 protein: CSARTDNYGYTF

J gene: TRBJ1-2
V gene: TRBV5-1
CDR3 protein: CASSLRPSRWYGYTF

J gene: TRBJ2-5
V gene: TRBV20-1
CDR3 protein: CSADEFRGRRETQYF

J gene: TRBJ2-3
V gene: TRBV7-2
CDR3 protein: CASSLVGTATTDTQYF

J gene: TRBJ2-7
V gene: TRBV12-3/TRBV12-4
CDR3 protein: CASSPRTGYEQYF

J gene: TRBJ2-3
V gene: TRBV4-3
CDR3 protein: CASSQRQGLYTDTQYF

J gene: TRBJ1-5
V gene: TRBV20-1
CDR3 protein: CSARDPGPNSNQPQHF

J gene: TRBJ1-5
V gene: TRBV18
CDR3 protein: CASSPNGGRGQPQHF

J gene: TRBJ2-7
V gene: TRBV20-1
CDR3 protein: CSAWGPSSYEQYF

J gene: TRBJ2-1
V gene: TRBV11-1
CDR3 protein: CASSLDTRESLYNEQFF